These T cell receptor beta chains were read from a single sample in a study of cytomegalovirus exposure and HLA in healthy donors. The repertoire was sequenced with immunoSEQ multiplex PCR; TCRdb's copy has only in-frame clones and lacks some. The data contain approximately 200,000 clones, 80% to 90% of them singletons. The specimen was PBMCs. The receptors stem from a woman aged 25 to 45 in good health and CMV-seronegative. CDR3s include the opening cysteine and the closing phenylalanine or tryptophan. D genes are given only for firm matches. The size entry is marked missing in some rows and otherwise reads once, few, many or a size class.

>TRBV28|TRBJ1-3|-|-
TGTGCCAGCAGCCCGGGGCAGGGGAGAGTGTATTTT
CASSPGQGRVYF
>TRBV18|TRBJ1-4|once|-
TGTGCCAGCTCACCAACCCCGAGTGAAAAACTGTTTTTT
CASSPTPSEKLFF
>TRBV19|TRBJ2-7|-|-
TGTGCCAGTAGTCGGGACTCAGGGGGAGACGAGCAGTACTTC
CASSRDSGGDEQYF
>TRBV5-1|TRBJ2-1|-|TRBD1
TGCGCCAGCAGCATTACAGGGGTGGATGAGCAGTTCTTC
CASSITGVDEQFF
>TRBV27|TRBJ2-1|-|TRBD2
TGTGCCAGCAGTTTGTTAACAACGGCGGGGGGTAGATCCGATGAGCAGTTCTTC
CASSLLTTAGGRSDEQFF
>TRBV4-1|TRBJ2-5|-|TRBD1
TGCGCCAGCAGCCAAGACGGACAGGGAAGGAGAGAGACCCAGTACTTC
CASSQDGQGRRETQYF
>TRBV6-1|TRBJ2-5|-|TRBD1
TGTGCCAGCAGGGACACAGGGGGCGCGGAGACCCAGTACTTC
CASRDTGGAETQYF
>TRBV25-1|TRBJ2-2|-|-
TGTGCCAGCAGCCACATAGGGGGGCGAGCGGGACGGACCGGGGAGCTGTTTTTT
CASSHIGGRAGRTGELFF
>TRBV29-1|TRBJ1-1|-|-
TGCAGCGTTGTTCCCATCACTGAAGCTTTCTTT
CSVVPITEAFF
>TRBV2|TRBJ2-1|-|-
TGTGCCAGCATGCGGGGCGGCAATGAGCAGTTCTTC
CASMRGGNEQFF
>TRBV6-1|TRBJ2-7|-|-
TGTGCCAGCACCACGGACGGATGGACTTCCTACGAGCAGTACTTC
CASTTDGWTSYEQYF
>TRBV27|TRBJ2-1|-|-
TGTGCCAGCAGTTTACGAACTGGCTCCTACAATGAGCAGTTCTTC
CASSLRTGSYNEQFF
>TRBV5-6|TRBJ2-7|few|TRBD2
TGTGCCAGCAGCTTCGTGACTAGCGGGAGCGAGCAGTACTTC
CASSFVTSGSEQYF
>TRBV6-4|TRBJ2-3|once|TRBD2
TGTGCCAGCAGGGCACTAGCGTCCGGAGATACGCAGTATTTT
CASRALASGDTQYF
>TRBV18|TRBJ1-5|-|-
TGTGCCAGCTCACTTGGCCAAACACGAATGGGCCAGCCCCAGCATTTT
CASSLGQTRMGQPQHF
>TRBV5-1|TRBJ2-7|once|TRBD2
TGCGCCAGCAGCCTGGGGGACTACTCCTACGAGCAGTACTTC
CASSLGDYSYEQYF
>TRBV10-3|TRBJ2-3|-|-
TGTGCCATCAGTGAGTCGCCTAGCGCTAGGGCAGATACGCAGTATTTT
CAISESPSARADTQYF
>TRBV6-1|TRBJ1-5|-|TRBD1
TGTGCCAGCATTCACCGGGACAGGGGCAATCAGCCCCAGCATTTT
CASIHRDRGNQPQHF
>TRBV6-6|TRBJ1-6|-|-
TGTGCCAGCAGCGAAACACAAGATAATTCACCCCTCCACTTT
CASSETQDNSPLHF
>TRBV25-1|TRBJ2-7|-|-
TGTGCCAGTAGACAGAACTACGAGCAGTACTTC
CASRQNYEQYF
>TRBV7-9|TRBJ1-5|few|-
TGTGCCAGCAGCTCCCGGACAGATAGCAATCAGCCCCAGCATTTT
CASSSRTDSNQPQHF
>TRBV6-1|TRBJ1-2|-|TRBD1
TGTGCCAGCAGTGGGACCGGGACAGGGGCCAGGGGCTACACCTTC
CASSGTGTGARGYTF
>TRBV10-2|TRBJ1-1|-|-
TGCGCCAGCAGTGAGAGGAGGGGGGGGAACACTGAAGCTTTCTTT
CASSERRGGNTEAFF
>TRBV29-1|TRBJ1-5|-|TRBD1
TGCAGCGTCGGTGGGACAGGGCCCAATCAGCCCCAGCATTTT
CSVGGTGPNQPQHF
>TRBV5-1|TRBJ2-7|once|-
TGCGCCAGCAGGCAGACAGTGATCGGCGAGCAGTACTTC
CASRQTVIGEQYF
>TRBV27|TRBJ1-5|-|TRBD1
TGTGCCAGCAGCCGACAGGGGGCAAGCAATCAGCCCCAGCATTTT
CASSRQGASNQPQHF
>TRBV6-1|TRBJ1-5|-|TRBD1
TGTGCCAGCCCCGACAGGGGAGTCAGACAGCCCCAGCATTTT
CASPDRGVRQPQHF
>TRBV20-1|TRBJ2-3|-|-
TGCAGTGCCCTAAGTTCAGATACGCAGTATTTT
CSALSSDTQYF
>TRBV5-1|TRBJ2-1|-|-
TGCGCCAGCAGCTTGGTTTCGGGGAGTGGTCGCAATGAGCAGTTCTTC
CASSLVSGSGRNEQFF
>TRBV5-8|TRBJ1-5|-|-
TGTGCCAGCAGCTTGGTGGAGGGCCTCAATCAGCCCCAGCATTTT
CASSLVEGLNQPQHF
>TRBV11-3|TRBJ2-1|-|TRBD1
TGTGCCAGCAGCACCCGACAGGGGAGTTCCTACAATGAGCAGTTCTTC
CASSTRQGSSYNEQFF
>TRBV11-3|TRBJ2-5|-|TRBD2
TGTGCCAGCAGCTCGATAGCGGGAGACGAGACCCAGTACTTC
CASSSIAGDETQYF
>TRBV29-1|TRBJ1-4|-|-
TGCAGCGTCCTTCCCAGTTTATCGAATGAAAAACTGTTTTTT
CSVLPSLSNEKLFF
>TRBV5-1|TRBJ2-1|-|TRBD1
TGCGCCAGCAGCTGGCGGACAGGGACGAATGAGCAGTTCTTC
CASSWRTGTNEQFF
>TRBV5-1|TRBJ2-1|-|TRBD2
TGCGCCAGCAGCTGGGGAATAGCGGGAGACAATGAGCAGTTCTTC
CASSWGIAGDNEQFF
>TRBV6-1|TRBJ1-1|once|TRBD1
TGTGCCAGCAGCAGGACAGGCAGGGCTTTCTTT
CASSRTGRAFF
>TRBV5-5|TRBJ2-7|-|TRBD1
TGTGCCAGCAGCTTGTGGCAGGGGGCCTACGAGCAGTACTTC
CASSLWQGAYEQYF
>TRBV6-1|TRBJ1-2|-|-
TGTGCCAGCAGCTTCAACTATGGCTACACCTTC
CASSFNYGYTF
>TRBV5-1|TRBJ1-1|-|TRBD1
TGCGCCAGCAGCCTCTACACAGGGGGTCGGGCTGAAGCTTTCTTT
CASSLYTGGRAEAFF
>TRBV9|TRBJ2-2|-|TRBD1
TGTGCCAGCAGCGCCCGGACAGGGGGGAACACCGGGGAGCTGTTTTTT
CASSARTGGNTGELFF
>TRBV6-5|TRBJ1-2|-|-
TGTGCCAGCAGTTCCCCGGGGGGCGGAGGCTACACCTTC
CASSSPGGGGYTF
>TRBV6-1|TRBJ2-7|-|-
TGTGCCAGCAGTCCGGCGGGACACGAGCAGTACTTC
CASSPAGHEQYF
>TRBV13|TRBJ2-1|-|TRBD2
TGTGCCAGCAGCTTCGGACTAGCGGGGATGAGTGAGCAGTTCTTC
CASSFGLAGMSEQFF
>TRBV30|TRBJ1-5|-|-
TGTGCCTGGAGTCTAAACGGGAAGGGGGAAAATCAGCCCCAGCATTTT
CAWSLNGKGENQPQHF
>TRBV5-1|TRBJ2-7|-|TRBD1
TGCGCCAGCAGCTTGGAACAGGGGGCCTCCTACGAGCAGTACTTC
CASSLEQGASYEQYF
>TRBV7-9|TRBJ2-7|-|-
TGTGCCAGCAGCCTGGGTCAGGCCTCCTACGAGCAGTACTTC
CASSLGQASYEQYF